The next 11 T cell receptor beta chains were all read from a single sample in a study of metastatic and nonmetastatic thyroid tumors. TCRdb re-analyzed the PCR reads using MiXCR. The profile covers about 25,000 clones, with roughly 20% appearing a single time and approximately 30% taken by the ten largest. Ahead of thyroid surgery, no patient had received treatment of any kind. Sequencing was done on a sample of blood. The source is a male donor with papillary thyroid cancer or a benign thyroid nodule (not recorded which). Some clones in this sample may be carry-over from other donors' samples.

This clone has just a few counts. This chain joins TRBV19 and TRBJ2-1; a possible D gene is TRBD2 (5 bases). In germline, CDR1 is LNHDA, CDR2 SQIVND (reference sequence). This CDR3 spans 14 amino acids. V was pared by 1 base and J by 9 bases, with 13 bases between. The CDR3 protein is CASSIVGLAGEQFF. The DNA of the CDR3 is TGTGCCAGTAGTATAGTCGGGCTAGCAGGTGAGCAGTTCTTC.

In its sample, this clone was seen many times. V and J are TRBV28 and TRBJ1-1; D remains unclear. V lost 0 bases, J lost 0 bases, and 5 bases lay in between. Germline V gene lookup returns CDR1 MDHEN and CDR2 SYDVKM. The CDR3 sequence is 14 residues long. The CDR3 nucleotides read TGTGCCAGCAGTTTATGGTCACTGAACACTGAAGCTTTCTTT. Encoded protein: CASSLWSLNTEAFF.

In this sample, this clone turned up many times. This CDR3 reads CASSPSTLTEAFF. CDR3 DNA sequence: TGTGCCAGCAGTCCCTCGACCCTCACTGAAGCTTTCTTT. The gene calls are TRBV6-1 and TRBJ1-1; D is ambiguous. Germline-derived CDR1 and CDR2 are MNHNS and SASEGT. The CDR3 covers 13 residues. The V gene lost 5 bases and the J gene lost 4 bases, with 11 bases spanning the gap.

This clone was detected ten times or more. V gene TRBV6-1 combines with J gene TRBJ1-5, with D unclear. Trimming took off 5 bases at V and 1 base at J, with 15 bases between the two ends. The germline gives CDR1 MNHNS, CDR2 SASEGT. The CDR3 is 16 residues long. CDR3 in amino acids: CASSNGPRGSNQPQHF. CDR3 DNA: TGTGCCAGCAGTAACGGGCCCCGTGGCAGCAATCAGCCCCAGCATTTT.

Many counts were recorded for this clone. At one of its ends the junction is not consistent with the germline gene, which may arise from a read error. The chain is built from TRBV10-1 and TRBJ2-3, with 7 bases lining up with TRBD1. CDR3 length: 15 residues. Germline values: CDR1 WNHNN, CDR2 SYGVQD (reference sequence). CDR3 loop: CASGDRVEGTDTQYF. DNA for the CDR3: TGCGCCAGCGGTGACAGGGTGGAGGGCACAGATACGCAGTATTTT.

This clone was seen only a few times. This rearrangement joins TRBV19 to TRBJ1-1; D call uncertain. CDR1 and CDR2 from the germline V gene are LNHDA and SQIVND (reference sequence). This CDR3 is built from 13 residues. V was trimmed by 4 bases and J by 4 bases, leaving 10 bases between them. CDR3: CASSTRFGTEAFF. The CDR3 DNA reads as TGTGCCAGTAGTACCCGCTTTGGCACTGAAGCTTTCTTT.

At least ten counts were recorded for this clone. The sample holds other DNA sequences that translate to the same CDR3. The CDR3 is CASLGSQAFF. DNA for the CDR3: TGTGCCAGCCTCGGCAGCCAAGCTTTCTTT. The chain carries TRBV6-1 and TRBJ1-1; D gene uncertain. Germline V gene sequence: CDR1 MNHNS, CDR2 SASEGT. Trimming pared 8 bases from V and 9 bases from J, leaving 10 bases between. The CDR3 extends over 10 amino acids.

This clone was detected only a few times. Without the conserved terminal phenylalanine or tryptophan, this CDR3 likely stems from a read error. The chain joins TRBV6-5 to TRBJ1-2, with 8 bases identical to TRBD1. Germline V gene sequence: CDR1 MNHEY, CDR2 SVGAGI. Trimming removed 4 bases from V and 1 base from J; junction bases left unmatched: 8. CDR3 size: 16 residues. The CDR3 nucleotides are TGTGCCAGCAGTTTGACAGGGGCGAAATTTAACTATGGCTACACCTGC. This translates into CASSLTGAKFNYGYTC.

This clone was observed at least ten times. V and J are TRBV7-9 and TRBJ2-2; D unresolved. Germline V lookup: CDR1 SEHNR, CDR2 FQNEAQ (reference sequence). The CDR3 is 15 residues long. Trimming removed 5 bases at V and 1 base at J, with 11 bases between. The CDR3 protein is CASSPLVQNTGELFF. In DNA form, the CDR3 reads TGTGCCAGCAGCCCCTTAGTCCAGAACACCGGGGAGCTGTTTTTT.

In this sample, this clone is medium-sized. This specimen includes other DNA sequences encoding the same CDR3. V usage is TRBV6-1 and J usage is TRBJ2-5, with D possibly called TRBD1 or TRBD2 (5 bases each). CDR1 is MNHNS and CDR2 is SASEGT in the germline V gene. The CDR3 is made up of 15 amino acids. The V end was cut by 0 bases, the J end by 5 bases, with 13 bases between. CDR3 nucleotides: TGTGCCAGCAGTGAAGCTGGGGGATACGTTGAGACCCAGTACTTC. Amino acid sequence: CASSEAGGYVETQYF.

In this sample, this clone turned up many times. The chain joins TRBV20-1 to TRBJ1-3; the D is unclear. The CDR3 loop spans 14 amino acids. Per germline, CDR1 DFQATT and CDR2 SNEGSKA (reference sequence). V was shortened by 3 bases and J by 0 bases, with 9 bases between the two germline ends. The CDR3 spells CSARDSLSGNTIYF. DNA for the CDR3: TGCAGTGCTAGGGATAGCCTCTCTGGAAACACCATATATTTT.